Listed below are T cell receptor beta chains from one sample, sequenced in a study of cytomegalovirus exposure and HLA in healthy donors. The table came from immunoSEQ multiplex PCR; TCRdb's copy has only in-frame clones and leaves some out. The table includes 100,000 to 150,000 clones, 8.5% to 10% detected once. The sample consisted of PBMCs. These receptors originate from a man aged 40-49 years in good health and CMV-seronegative. The CDR3 runs from the conserved cysteine through the conserved F or W. A D gene is named only where the DNA matches it firmly. Clone size, where shown, is once, few, many, or a class for clones that have expanded.

TGTGCCAGCAGCAAAGACCGGGGTATTGGCTATGGCTACACCTTC	CASSKDRGIGYGYTF	TRBV11-2	TRBJ1-2	.	.
TGCGCCAGCAGCCCGGTACAGGGTAGCTCCTACGAGCAGTACTTC	CASSPVQGSSYEQYF	TRBV5-1	TRBJ2-7	.	few
TGTGCCAGCAGTTTATCTGGCAGGAATGAGCAGTTCTTC	CASSLSGRNEQFF	TRBV27	TRBJ2-1	.	few
TGTGCCAGCAGCCCAATCTCCCGGACAGGGAAGGCTCCGTATACGCAGTATTTT	CASSPISRTGKAPYTQYF	TRBV11-2	TRBJ2-3	TRBD1	.
TGTGCCAGCAGCTTATGGCCAGGGCCCGCCGGGGAGCTGTTTTTT	CASSLWPGPAGELFF	TRBV7-3	TRBJ2-2	.	few
TGTGCCTGGAGTGTCAGGGGCGGAGAGACCCAGTACTTC	CAWSVRGGETQYF	TRBV30	TRBJ2-5	.	.
TGTGCCAGCAGGACAGGGGGCACAGATACGCAGTATTTT	CASRTGGTDTQYF	TRBV25-1	TRBJ2-3	TRBD1	.
TGTGCCAGCAGCTTAGGATCCAGGAAAGGGACCCAGTACTTC	CASSLGSRKGTQYF	TRBV7-8	TRBJ2-5	.	.
TGTGCCAGTAGTACCGCCCCGGGGCAGCCCCAGCATTTT	CASSTAPGQPQHF	TRBV19	TRBJ1-5	.	few
TGTGCCAGCAGGATGACAGGGGAGAACACTGAGGCTTTCTTT	CASRMTGENTEAFF	TRBV14	TRBJ1-1	TRBD1	.
TGTGCCAGCAGCGTAGAGTATAGCGGGAGGTCCCCAGATACGCAGTATTTT	CASSVEYSGRSPDTQYF	TRBV9	TRBJ2-3	TRBD2	.
TGTGCCAGCAGCTTAGCCCTAATAGATCTAGGGACAGGGAGTGGCGAGCAGTACTTC	CASSLALIDLGTGSGEQYF	TRBV11-2	TRBJ2-7	TRBD1	few
TGTGCCAGCAGCGTAGTGGCCCATCGCCTTGACAATGAGCAGTTCTTC	CASSVVAHRLDNEQFF	TRBV9	TRBJ2-1	.	few
TGTGCCAGCAGCTTAAACAGGGTAAAATCTGGAAACACCATATATTTT	CASSLNRVKSGNTIYF	TRBV7-2	TRBJ1-3	.	.
TGTGCCATCAGTGAGTCGGGGGGTGGGCGCTACGAGCAGTACTTC	CAISESGGGRYEQYF	TRBV10-3	TRBJ2-7	.	.
TGCGCCAGCAGCTTGGGCAGTTCGGACTTCAATCAGCCCCAGCATTTT	CASSLGSSDFNQPQHF	TRBV5-1	TRBJ1-5	.	.
TGCGCCAGCAGCCGGGGATCACAGTCAGATACGCAGTATTTT	CASSRGSQSDTQYF	TRBV5-1	TRBJ2-3	.	few
TGCAGCGGACTATTCATTCAAGCGGGCACTGAAGCTTTCTTT	CSGLFIQAGTEAFF	TRBV29-1	TRBJ1-1	.	few
TGTGCCAGTAGTATCGGGTATCCGGATGAAGCTTTCTTT	CASSIGYPDEAFF	TRBV19	TRBJ1-1	.	few
TGTGCCAGCAGCTTAAATAGCGGGGGGGCGGGTACCGGGGAGCTGTTTTTT	CASSLNSGGAGTGELFF	TRBV7-2	TRBJ2-2	TRBD2	.
TGTGCCAGCAGTTACGATGGGAGGGGACGTCAGCCCCAGCATTTT	CASSYDGRGRQPQHF	TRBV6-6	TRBJ1-5	.	few
TGTGCCAGCAGTGGTCTACAGGGGCAGGGCTACACCTTC	CASSGLQGQGYTF	TRBV6-5	TRBJ1-2	TRBD1	few
TGTGCCAGCAGTTACTTCCAGAACACTGAAGCTTTCTTT	CASSYFQNTEAFF	TRBV6-5	TRBJ1-1	.	few
TGCGCCAGCAGCCAAAGACAGGGGCTGGAAGCTTTCTTT	CASSQRQGLEAFF	TRBV4-3	TRBJ1-1	TRBD1	few
TGCAGCGTTGAAGGTTGGCTCCGTGACGAGCAGTACTTC	CSVEGWLRDEQYF	TRBV29-1	TRBJ2-7	.	.
TGTGCCAGCAGCTTGGCAGGAAACACCATATATTTT	CASSLAGNTIYF	TRBV5-6	TRBJ1-3	.	few
TGTGCCAGCAGAAGGACAGATAGCTCCTACAATGAGCAGTTCTTC	CASRRTDSSYNEQFF	TRBV27	TRBJ2-1	.	.
TGTGCCAGCAGCTTATCGGGGACAGGGCTGGCATCACCCCTCCACTTT	CASSLSGTGLASPLHF	TRBV7-2	TRBJ1-6	TRBD1	.
TGTGCCAGCTCACCACCGGCGCAGGGGGCAAGGAATGAGCAGTTCTTC	CASSPPAQGARNEQFF	TRBV18	TRBJ2-1	TRBD1	.
TGTGCCAGCAGCTTAAATCTTGCCGACAGGGACCTGTACTTC	CASSLNLADRDLYF	TRBV7-9	TRBJ2-7	TRBD1	few
TGCGCCAGCAGCTCGGGGACAGGACTCACGAACACCGGGGAGCTGTTTTTT	CASSSGTGLTNTGELFF	TRBV5-1	TRBJ2-2	TRBD1	.
TGTGCCAGCAGCTTCTTGGGAGGGACTGAAGCTTTCTTT	CASSFLGGTEAFF	TRBV5-8	TRBJ1-1	.	few
TGTGCCAGCAGCTTAGAAACTCCTGAAGCTTTCTTT	CASSLETPEAFF	TRBV7-9	TRBJ1-1	.	few
TGTGCCAGCTCACCACCTGTATCAGCAGATACGCAGTATTTT	CASSPPVSADTQYF	TRBV18	TRBJ2-3	.	few
TGTGCCAGCAGCTTGGACCCTAACTACGAGCAGTACTTC	CASSLDPNYEQYF	TRBV5-6	TRBJ2-7	.	few
TGTGCCAGCAGCTTACCTTCCGGGAGAAGCCAAGAGACCCAGTACTTC	CASSLPSGRSQETQYF	TRBV7-9	TRBJ2-5	.	once
TGTGCCAGCAGCGCCAGGACCCTCGTGGGGCACGAGCAGTACTTC	CASSARTLVGHEQYF	TRBV7-9	TRBJ2-7	.	.
TGTGCCAGCTCCCGGGACAGATACACAGATACGCAGTATTTT	CASSRDRYTDTQYF	TRBV18	TRBJ2-3	TRBD1	few
TGTGCCAGCAGTTACCCGACAGGGGGCATCACTGAAGCTTTCTTT	CASSYPTGGITEAFF	TRBV6-5	TRBJ1-1	TRBD1	.
TGTGCCAGCAGTGAGGGACAGGGAAATTCACCCCTCCACTTT	CASSEGQGNSPLHF	TRBV6-5	TRBJ1-6	TRBD1	.
TGCAGCTTCTGGACTAGCGAAGAGACCCAGTACTTC	CSFWTSEETQYF	TRBV29-1	TRBJ2-5	TRBD2	.
TGCAGCGTTCCCAGGGGGACTGAAGCTTTCTTT	CSVPRGTEAFF	TRBV29-1	TRBJ1-1	TRBD1	.
TGCGCCAGCAGTGAGAGCAGCACGGGGGAGACCCAGTACTTC	CASSESSTGETQYF	TRBV10-1	TRBJ2-5	.	.
TGCGCCAGCAGCCAAGATGCAGGGGCCTTCTATGGCTACACCTTC	CASSQDAGAFYGYTF	TRBV4-1	TRBJ1-2	.	.
TGTGCCAGCAGGGACACGCCGGGACAGGGGCTCTATGGCTACACCTTC	CASRDTPGQGLYGYTF	TRBV5-6	TRBJ1-2	TRBD1	.
TGTGCCAGAAGCCCGGCGGAGGGAAGGTACGAGCAGTACTTC	CARSPAEGRYEQYF	TRBV5-3	TRBJ2-7	.	.
TGTGCCAGCAGTCCGACCTCGGACAGGGTCAGGGAGACCCAGTACTTC	CASSPTSDRVRETQYF	TRBV28	TRBJ2-5	TRBD1	few
TGTGCCAGCAGTGTGGACAGGTTGAACACTGAAGCTTTCTTT	CASSVDRLNTEAFF	TRBV6-4	TRBJ1-1	TRBD1	few
TGTGCCAGCAGTGCAAACAGGGGCTATGGCTACACCTTC	CASSANRGYGYTF	TRBV6-1	TRBJ1-2	TRBD1	.
TGCGCCAGCAGCTTGAACAGTCAAGAGACCCAGTACTTC	CASSLNSQETQYF	TRBV5-1	TRBJ2-5	.	.
TGTGCCAGCAGCGTAGCTCCAGGGCGTGGCTACACCTTC	CASSVAPGRGYTF	TRBV9	TRBJ1-2	.	few
TGTGCCACCAGCAGAGATCAGGGGGACGGCACAGATACGCAGTATTTT	CATSRDQGDGTDTQYF	TRBV15	TRBJ2-3	TRBD1	.
TGTGCCAGCAGCCCCGGGACAGGGCACTACGAGCAGTACTTC	CASSPGTGHYEQYF	TRBV7-2	TRBJ2-7	TRBD1	few
TGTGCCAGCTCCAGAGGGGGGGCAGCAGATACGCAGTATTTT	CASSRGGAADTQYF	TRBV27	TRBJ2-3	.	.
TGCAGCGCCTCAGGGACTAGCGGGGCGAAGACCCAGTACTTC	CSASGTSGAKTQYF	TRBV29-1	TRBJ2-5	TRBD2	.
TGTGCCAGCAGCACCCTGGGACAGGGGAACACCGGGGAGCTGTTTTTT	CASSTLGQGNTGELFF	TRBV11-2	TRBJ2-2	TRBD1	few
TGTGCCAGCAGCCGCGGGGGGAGCACAGATACGCAGTATTTT	CASSRGGSTDTQYF	TRBV7-9	TRBJ2-3	TRBD2	.
TGTGCCAGCAGTCGAGGAGAGTATAGCAATCAGCCCCAGCATTTT	CASSRGEYSNQPQHF	TRBV9	TRBJ1-5	.	few
TGTGCCAGCAGCCCCCTCGGGGGAGCTTCCTACGAGCAGTACTTC	CASSPLGGASYEQYF	TRBV7-9	TRBJ2-7	.	.
TGTGCCAGCAAGGATGGAGCCTCTGGAAACACCATATATTTT	CASKDGASGNTIYF	TRBV6-6	TRBJ1-3	.	few